This is a list of T cell receptor beta chains from one sample in a study of T cell changes during pregnancy in multiple sclerosis. This table comes from immunoSEQ multiplex PCR, and its TCRdb copy is limited to in-frame clones, with some not included. Here the sample spans tens of thousands of clones, approximately 94% being singletons. Sample: peripheral blood, taken in the third trimester of pregnancy. These TCRs come from a female donor with multiple sclerosis, enrolled in a pregnancy study. The conserved cysteine and the conserved F or W are not part of the CDR3 here. Each record gives: D gene, V gene, CDR3 protein. A D gene is named only where the DNA matches it firmly.

d_gene: -
v_gene: TRBV7-9
CDR3aa: ASSLAWGSTDEKLF

d_gene: TRBD2
v_gene: TRBV28
CDR3aa: ASSLFAGRNYNEQF

d_gene: TRBD1
v_gene: TRBV28
CDR3aa: ASSNSNGQELEQY

d_gene: TRBD1
v_gene: TRBV19
CDR3aa: ASSIGGTGWKNEQF

d_gene: TRBD1
v_gene: TRBV30
CDR3aa: AWTQGMAEAF

d_gene: -
v_gene: TRBV18
CDR3aa: ASSPQQGIPKNIQY

d_gene: TRBD1
v_gene: TRBV10-3
CDR3aa: AVRDRGTEAF

d_gene: -
v_gene: TRBV6-4
CDR3aa: ASSENPRVRTGELF

d_gene: -
v_gene: TRBV19
CDR3aa: ASSIGGNTGELF

d_gene: -
v_gene: TRBV6-4
CDR3aa: ASSDSGWECNQPQH

d_gene: TRBD1
v_gene: TRBV14
CDR3aa: ASSQRTGANTEAF

d_gene: -
v_gene: TRBV5-1
CDR3aa: ASSSGQVGGRVNEQF

d_gene: -
v_gene: TRBV2
CDR3aa: ASLGRELF

d_gene: TRBD1
v_gene: TRBV18
CDR3aa: ASSPGGQGSGYT

d_gene: -
v_gene: TRBV4-1
CDR3aa: ASSLPEADEAF

d_gene: -
v_gene: TRBV2
CDR3aa: ASSWTENQPQH

d_gene: TRBD1
v_gene: TRBV4-1
CDR3aa: ASSLSDRLNEKLF

d_gene: -
v_gene: TRBV18
CDR3aa: ASSPATGMNTEAF

d_gene: TRBD2
v_gene: TRBV5-6
CDR3aa: ASSSSPGLVTDTQY

d_gene: -
v_gene: TRBV2
CDR3aa: ASHGVTNQPQH

d_gene: TRBD2
v_gene: TRBV19
CDR3aa: ASSLAGGGEQY

d_gene: TRBD1
v_gene: TRBV4-3
CDR3aa: ASSHRGQGSSYEQY

d_gene: -
v_gene: TRBV6-6
CDR3aa: ASSGEGVNQPQH

d_gene: TRBD1
v_gene: TRBV27
CDR3aa: ASRETDRREAF

d_gene: -
v_gene: TRBV10-3
CDR3aa: AISESLVASSLY

d_gene: -
v_gene: TRBV28
CDR3aa: ASSSPGRGTEAF